The 22 T cell receptor beta chains listed next were all sequenced from one sample in a study of response to subunit inactivated influenza vaccine. One entry per CDR3 protein, called by TCRdb with MiXCR from the RT-PCR reads. The sample holds around 480,000 distinct CDR3 sequences, 15% to 20% seen once. Sequencing used CD4+ T cells sorted from PBMCs, obtained about 24 months after vaccination. The receptor source for this set is a man between 50 and 75 years old who received an inactivated influenza vaccine.

This clonotype has a handful of counts. V is TRBV5-1 and J is TRBJ2-5; possibly TRBD2 for D (5 bases). CDR1 SGHRS and CDR2 YFSETQ come from the germline V gene. Trimming cost V 1 base and J 5 bases, with 12 bases left between them. The CDR3 consists of 14 residues. The CDR3 reads CASSLISSMETQYF. CDR3 DNA: TGCGCCAGCAGCTTGATCTCTAGCATGGAGACCCAGTACTTC.

This clonotype was seen a handful of times. As DNA, the CDR3 is TGCGCCAGCAGCTTGGTTGGGGCGCCGGAGACTGAAGCTTTCTTT. Amino acid sequence: CASSLVGAPETEAFF. This chain uses TRBV5-1 with TRBJ1-1; D may be TRBD1 (5 bases). Germline V CDR1 and CDR2: SGHRS, YFSETQ. Deletions cut 0 bases from V and 5 bases from J, with 14 bases between. The CDR3 covers 15 residues. Full variable domain (outside the CDR3, taken from reference TRBV5-1 and TRBJ1-1): KAGVTQTPRYLIKTRGQQVTLSCSPISGHRSVSWYQQTPGQGLQFLFEYFSETQRNKGNFPGRFSGRQFSNSRSEMNVSTLELGDSALYLCASSLVGAPETEAFFGQGTRLTVV.

This clonotype was detected a few times. The genes are TRBV24-1 and TRBJ2-1; D is unclear. V shed 0 bases and J shed 7 bases, with 6 bases lying between them. The CDR3 covers 13 residues. Germline CDR1 is KGHDR and CDR2 is SFDVKD. The CDR3 sequence is CATSDLPGNEQFF. The CDR3 nucleotides are TGTGCCACCAGTGATTTGCCTGGAAATGAGCAGTTCTTC.

V usage is TRBV28 and J usage is TRBJ2-7; D is uncertain. Trimming cost V 7 bases and J 7 bases, with 17 bases left between them. CDR3 length equals 13 residues. Germline-derived CDR1 and CDR2 are MDHEN and SYDVKM. The CDR3 sequence is CASTAWKGEEQYF. Written as DNA, the CDR3 is TGTGCCAGCACCGCCTGGAAAGGAGAAGAGCAGTACTTC.

V gene TRBV7-9 combines with J gene TRBJ2-4, with 8 positions matching TRBD1. After removal of 2 bases from V and 9 bases from J, the junction contained 15 bases not matched to a gene. CDR1 is SEHNR and CDR2 is FQNEAQ in the germline V gene (reference sequence). CDR3 length equals 17 residues. The CDR3: CASSLPLYQGAVIIQYF. The CDR3 DNA reads as TGTGCCAGCAGCTTACCCCTGTACCAGGGGGCAGTGATCATTCAGTACTTC.

CDR3 coding DNA: TGCAGTGCTCCTCGGGTAGCGGGAGATACAGATACGCAGTATTTT. Translation gives CSAPRVAGDTDTQYF. The V gene is TRBV20-1, the J gene TRBJ2-3; 9 bases are a match to TRBD2. The length of the CDR3 is 15 residues. V lost 5 bases and J lost 3; bases outside the gene matches: 9. Germline values: CDR1 DFQATT, CDR2 SNEGSKA (reference sequence).

In regard to this clonotype: The conserved phenylalanine or tryptophan normally closing the CDR3 is absent here, so this likely arose from a read error. The gene calls are TRBV6-5 and TRBJ1-2; 8 bases map to TRBD1. This CDR3 comprises 15 residues. The germline CDR1 and CDR2 sequences are MNHEY and SVGAGI. With V trimmed by 2 bases and J by 4 bases, 6 bases remained unmatched. The CDR3 DNA is TGTGCCAGCAGTTACCAAGACAGGGGATTCTATGGCTACACCTTA. This encodes CASSYQDRGFYGYTL.

V usage is TRBV20-1 and J usage is TRBJ2-1; the D gene is possibly TRBD1 (7 bases). Germline V CDR1 and CDR2: DFQATT, SNEGSKA (reference sequence). This CDR3 region has 19 residues. Trimming cost V 6 bases and J 1 base, with 28 bases left between them. The CDR3 sequence: CSAKGGWGGPSSSYNEQFF. The CDR3 nucleotides read TGCAGTGCCAAAGGGGGCTGGGGAGGACCTTCGTCGTCCTACAATGAGCAGTTCTTC.

V and J are TRBV6-1 and TRBJ2-7, with D hard to call. This CDR3 is built from 14 residues. Germline values: CDR1 MNHNS, CDR2 SASEGT. V was shortened by 7 bases and J by 2 bases, with 15 bases between the two germline ends. DNA of the CDR3: TGTGCCAGCACTAGGACGTTTGCCGCCTACGAGCAGTACTTC. It encodes CASTRTFAAYEQYF.

This clonotype was seen at least ten times. The genes are TRBV6-5 and TRBJ1-2, with TRBD1 matching over 8 bases. Trimming cost V 1 base and J 4 bases; bases outside gene matches: 11. The CDR3 length is 17 residues. The germline gives CDR1 MNHEY, CDR2 SVGAGI. The CDR3 here is CASSYWDRDRNLYGYTF. Here the CDR3 DNA reads TGTGCCAGCAGTTACTGGGACCGGGACAGGAACCTCTATGGCTACACCTTC.

In its sample, this clonotype was seen many times. The chain employs TRBV12-3 or TRBV12-4 and TRBJ2-5; TRBD1 matches 9 bases. V was clipped by 4 bases and J by 2 bases; unmatched bases: 2. CDR3 size: 14 residues. CDR3 sequence: CASSWDRAQETQYF. The CDR3, as DNA: TGTGCCAGCAGTTGGGACAGGGCTCAAGAGACCCAGTACTTC.

This clonotype has just a few counts. This chain's CDR3 is CSARTDGLNEKLFF. The CDR3, as DNA: TGCAGTGCTAGGACGGACGGATTGAATGAAAAACTGTTTTTT. The J gene is TRBJ1-4, the V gene TRBV20-1; D is unresolved. The germline gives CDR1 DFQATT, CDR2 SNEGSKA (reference sequence). The CDR3 length is 14 residues. V gave up 3 bases and J gave up 5 bases, with 13 bases separating them.

This clonotype was seen repeatedly, ten times or more. V is TRBV12-3 or TRBV12-4 and J is TRBJ2-7; 7 bases are a match to TRBD2. The CDR3 is 14 residues long. V was clipped by 6 bases and J by 2 bases; unmatched bases: 7. Here the CDR3 reads CASSSPGGTYEQYF. CDR3 DNA sequence: TGTGCCAGCAGCTCACCGGGAGGAACCTACGAGCAGTACTTC.

This chain links TRBV10-3 with TRBJ2-1; 9 nucleotides align to TRBD2. V dropped 0 bases and J dropped 2; count of bases not matched to a gene: 2. The CDR3 extends over 16 amino acids. From germline, CDR1 is ENHRY and CDR2 SYGVKD. CDR3 DNA sequence: TGTGCCATCAGTGAGTCTAGCGGGGGCCCCTACAATGAGCAGTTCTTC. Translation: CAISESSGGPYNEQFF.

This clonotype was seen a few times. The chain combines TRBV5-1 with TRBJ2-2; a possible D gene is TRBD2 (7 bases). CDR1 is SGHRS, CDR2 YFSETQ, per germline. V lost 3 bases and J 0 bases, leaving 27 bases between the germline ends. CDR3 length: 21 amino acids. CDR3 coding DNA: TGCGCCAGCAGCTCGGAAGGCGGGGGCGCACTAACCGGCGCGAACACCGGGGAGCTGTTTTTT. This gives the protein CASSSEGGGALTGANTGELFF.

The chain is built from TRBV11-2 and TRBJ2-5, with 10 bases lining up with TRBD2. V shed 5 bases, J shed 5 bases, and the junction held 11 bases outside the gene matches. Germline assignment: CDR1 SGHAT and CDR2 FQNNGV. The CDR3 has 16 residues. The CDR3 coding sequence is TGTGCCAGCAGCCGAAGCGGGGGGGCGAGTTGGGAGACCCAGTACTTC. Translating gives CASSRSGGASWETQYF.

The chain carries TRBV4-1 and TRBJ2-3; 10 nucleotides agree with TRBD2. Germline V gene data show CDR1 as MGHRA and CDR2 as YSYEKL. This CDR3 is 17 amino acids long. After removal of 6 bases from V and 2 bases from J, the junction contained 11 bases not matched to a gene. The DNA for the CDR3 is TGCGCCAGCAGTTTCCCTGGACTAGCGGAGCCCACAGATACGCAGTATTTT. It is translated as CASSFPGLAEPTDTQYF.

V usage is TRBV6-5 and J usage is TRBJ2-7, with D possibly being TRBD1 (6 bases). CDR3 length: 15 residues. The ends were cut back, 0 bases at V and 2 bases at J, with 11 bases in the middle. Germline V gene sequence: CDR1 MNHEY, CDR2 SVGAGI. CDR3 protein: CASSYSLGATYEQYF. CDR3 in DNA: TGTGCCAGCAGTTACTCCCTGGGGGCAACCTACGAGCAGTACTTC.

The J gene is TRBJ2-3, the V gene TRBV5-1, with a tentative D call TRBD1 (6 bases). CDR3 length equals 15 residues. V lost 3 bases and J lost 6, with 17 bases in between. Germline V gene data show CDR1 as SGHRS and CDR2 as YFSETQ. CDR3 residues: CASSSGSPDRDTQYF. The CDR3 bases are TGCGCCAGCAGCTCAGGATCGCCCGACAGGGATACGCAGTATTTT.

The rearrangement joins TRBV7-8 to TRBJ2-1; no clear D gene. This CDR3 has 14 amino acids. The germline V and J ends were trimmed by 1 base and 9 bases, with 13 bases remaining between them. Looked up from germline, CDR1 is SGHVS and CDR2 is FQNEAQ. CDR3 sequence: CASSLEARFSEQFF. The CDR3 DNA is TGTGCCAGCAGCTTAGAGGCTAGGTTCAGTGAGCAGTTCTTC. The variable domain in full, completed from reference TRBV7-8 and TRBJ2-1, reads GAGVSQSPRYKVAKRGQDVALRCDPISGHVSLFWYQQALGQGPEFLTYFQNEAQLDKSGLPSDRFFAERPEGSVSTLKIQRTQQEDSAVYLCASSLEARFSEQFFGPGTRLTVL.

This clonotype has more than one count but fewer than ten. The chain uses TRBV12-3 or TRBV12-4 and TRBJ1-6, with D perhaps matching TRBD1 (5 bases). V gave up 4 bases and J gave up 9 bases, with 10 bases separating them. The CDR3 extends over 13 amino acids. CDR3 amino acids: CASSYSGGSPLHF. In nucleotides, the CDR3 is TGTGCCAGCAGTTACTCGGGGGGTTCACCCCTCCACTTT.

J is TRBJ2-3 and V is TRBV6-2 or TRBV6-3; D is perhaps TRBD1 or TRBD2 (5 bases each). The CDR3 runs 16 residues. The germline CDR1 and CDR2 sequences are MNHEY and SVGEGT. The V end lost 4 bases, the J end lost 2 bases, and 16 bases lay between the germline ends. This CDR3 is CASSFWDASYTDTQYF. DNA for the CDR3: TGTGCCAGCAGTTTCTGGGACGCGTCCTACACAGATACGCAGTATTTT.